These 24 T cell receptor beta chains came from one sample sequenced in a study of T cell repertoires in cytomegalovirus infection. No antigen has been identified for these receptors. TCRdb re-called the reads through MiXCR, storing one row per CDR3 protein. Among roughly 920,000 distinct CDR3 sequences listed, less than 35% were seen once. The material was cultured CD8+ T cells from PBMCs, obtained from culture after CMV antigen stimulation. The receptor set was obtained from a human donor in good health (CMV status not recorded). Some clones in this sample may be carry-over from other donors' samples.

The chain links TRBV20-1 to TRBJ1-6; D gene ambiguous. This CDR3 comprises 17 residues. V gave up 4 bases and J gave up 8 bases, with 24 bases separating them. Germline V gene sequence: CDR1 DFQATT, CDR2 SNEGSKA (reference sequence). The CDR3 spells CSAIASSVAISYSPLHF. The CDR3 coding sequence is TGCAGTGCTATAGCCAGTAGCGTAGCAATAAGCTATTCACCCCTCCACTTT.

The chain employs TRBV28 and TRBJ1-2, with a tentative D call TRBD1 (6 bases). Germline CDR1 is MDHEN and CDR2 is SYDVKM. The CDR3 runs 13 residues. The V end lost 6 bases, the J end lost 4 bases, and 12 bases lay between the germline ends. The CDR3 DNA reads as TGTGCCAGCAGAAACAGGGAGGTCTATGGCTACACCTTC. It yields the protein CASRNREVYGYTF.

This chain connects TRBV6-6 to TRBJ2-5, with TRBD2 identical over 9 bases. This CDR3 contains 16 residues. V gave up 7 bases and J gave up 0 bases; unmatched junction bases: 9. CDR1 and CDR2 (germline): MNHNY, SVGAGI (reference sequence). For the CDR3, the DNA is TGTGCCAGCAAGGAGCGGGGGGTGGGGTACCAAGAGACCCAGTACTTC. Amino acids: CASKERGVGYQETQYF.

This clonotype was observed a handful of times. The chain is built from TRBV28 and TRBJ2-3, with D perhaps TRBD2 (5 bases). Germline loops: CDR1 MDHEN, CDR2 SYDVKM. There are 15 residues in the CDR3. V lost 4 bases to trimming and J lost 4 bases, with 15 bases between them. The CDR3 here is CASSSNTDSPDTQYF. CDR3 in DNA: TGTGCCAGCAGTTCAAACACGGACTCCCCAGATACGCAGTATTTT.

The rearrangement joins TRBV28 to TRBJ2-2, with D perhaps matching TRBD1 or TRBD2 (5 bases each). V was pared by 2 bases and J by 1 base, with 14 bases between. This CDR3 has 17 residues. Looked up from germline, CDR1 is MDHEN and CDR2 is SYDVKM. The CDR3 loop is CASSLIHEGMNTGELFF. The DNA for the CDR3 is TGTGCCAGCAGTTTAATTCATGAGGGGATGAACACCGGGGAGCTGTTTTTT.

V and J are TRBV23-1 and TRBJ1-1, with TRBD1 matching 8 bases. TRBV23-1 is flagged as an ORF with uncertain function. Trimming removed 6 bases from V and 6 bases from J; junction bases left unmatched: 6. The CDR3 totals 13 residues. The CDR3 bases are TGCGCCAGCAGCCCGGACAGGGTCGCTGAAGCTTTCTTT. Encoded protein: CASSPDRVAEAFF.

The table lists this clonotype with many counts. The rearrangement uses TRBV7-2 and TRBJ1-1; unclear D gene. V was trimmed by 4 bases and J by 3 bases, leaving 12 bases between them. The germline V gene encodes CDR1 SGHTA and CDR2 FQGNSA. The CDR3 is made up of 14 amino acids. The CDR3 nucleotides read TGTGCCAGCAGCTCCCGACGGGTAGACACTGAAGCTTTCTTT. Amino acids: CASSSRRVDTEAFF.

This chain uses TRBV9 with TRBJ2-5, with 11 bases lining up with TRBD2. With V trimmed by 3 bases and J by 3 bases, 4 bases remained unmatched. The length of the CDR3 is 15 residues. Germline V gene data show CDR1 as SGDLS and CDR2 as YYNGEE. The CDR3 sequence is CASSAGLAAEETQYF. Written as DNA, the CDR3 is TGTGCCAGCAGCGCGGGACTAGCGGCGGAAGAGACCCAGTACTTC. The full variable domain, in which reference TRBV9 and TRBJ2-5 provide the parts outside the CDR3, is DSGVTQTPKHLITATGQRVTLRCSPRSGDLSVYWYQQSLDQGLQFLIQYYNGEERAKGNILERFSAQQFPDLHSELNLSSLELGDSALYFCASSAGLAAEETQYFGPGTRLLVL.

The chain uses TRBV11-3 and TRBJ2-2; D unresolved. The germline CDR1 and CDR2 sequences are SGHNT and YENEEA. This CDR3 has 13 amino acids. Trimming shortened V by 6 bases and J by 4 bases, and 9 bases separated the two germline ends. CDR3 amino acids: CASSDTSTGELFF. CDR3 DNA sequence: TGTGCCAGCAGTGACACAAGCACCGGGGAGCTGTTTTTT.

In its sample, this clonotype was seen a few times. This sequence joins TRBV6-5 and TRBJ2-3; the match to TRBD1 covers 9 bases. CDR3 size: 17 residues. V gave up 2 bases and J gave up 2 bases; unmatched junction bases: 8. Germline CDR1 reads MNHEY; CDR2 reads SVGAGI. This chain's CDR3 is CASSYGDRDLDTDTQYF. CDR3 nucleotide sequence: TGTGCCAGCAGTTACGGGGACAGGGACTTGGACACAGATACGCAGTATTTT.

The genes are TRBV2 and TRBJ1-2; 8 bases map to TRBD1. With 9 bases clipped from V and 3 bases from J, the junction kept 12 bases outside the gene matches. The CDR3 covers 15 residues. Germline V gives CDR1 SNHLY, CDR2 FYNNEI. The CDR3 region is CASVGQGVADYGYTF. CDR3 in DNA: TGTGCCAGTGTTGGACAGGGCGTAGCTGACTATGGCTACACCTTC.

This clonotype was seen ten or more times. V and J are TRBV7-6 and TRBJ1-5; D call uncertain. Germline V lookup: CDR1 SGHVS, CDR2 FNYEAQ. The CDR3 sequence is 16 residues long. Trimming took 2 bases from V and 2 from J, leaving 13 bases between them. Written as DNA, the CDR3 is TGTGCCAGCAGCTTATACCCGGGAGGAGGCAATCAGCCCCAGCATTTT. This gives the protein CASSLYPGGGNQPQHF.

This chain links TRBV27 with TRBJ1-5, with D maybe TRBD1 (5 bases). Trimming removed 0 bases from V and 2 bases from J, with 20 bases in between. The CDR3 is 19 residues long. The germline V gene encodes CDR1 MNHEY and CDR2 SMNVEV (reference sequence). The CDR3: CASSLSRDGPIYGNQPQHF. CDR3 in DNA: TGTGCCAGCAGTTTATCCCGGGACGGACCTATCTACGGCAATCAGCCCCAGCATTTT.

The CDR3 DNA reads as TGTGCCAGCAGCTTTCGACCGGGTCTCTGGGATGGCTACACCTTC. Its translation: CASSFRPGLWDGYTF. The rearrangement uses TRBV5-4 and TRBJ1-2; D unclear. The CDR3 sequence is 15 residues long. V was cut by 2 bases and J by 6 bases, with 17 bases left in between. CDR1 is SGHNT, CDR2 YYREEE, per germline (reference sequence).

CDR3: CASSPTGTGNLNYGYTF. CDR3 nucleotides: TGTGCCAGCAGCCCGACCGGGACAGGGAACCTTAACTATGGCTACACCTTC. The rearrangement uses TRBV7-4 and TRBJ1-2, with 9 bases aligning to TRBD1. V was pared by 5 bases and J by 1 base, with 11 bases of the junction left unmatched. Germline loops: CDR1 SGHVT, CDR2 SQSDAQ. The CDR3 is 17 amino acids.

The chain is built from TRBV27 and TRBJ2-2; D is undetermined. The CDR3 covers 13 residues. The ends were cut back, 2 bases at V and 7 bases at J, with 8 bases in the middle. CDR1 is MNHEY and CDR2 is SMNVEV in the germline V gene (reference sequence). This CDR3 reads CASSLVGGGELFF. DNA for the CDR3: TGTGCCAGCAGTTTAGTGGGCGGCGGGGAGCTGTTTTTT.

As concerns this clonotype: The junction shows a germline mismatch at one end, possibly a read error. The rearrangement links TRBV7-4 to TRBJ2-5, with unresolved D. The CDR3 has 13 residues. Germline assignment: CDR1 SGHVT and CDR2 SQSDAQ. The CDR3 here is CASSLKGKDTQYF. The CDR3 coding sequence is TGTGCCAGCAGCTTAAAAGGAAAAGATACCCAGTACTTC.

The rearrangement uses TRBV5-4 and TRBJ1-2; 7 nucleotides align to TRBD1. From germline, CDR1 is SGHNT and CDR2 YYREEE (reference sequence). The CDR3 spans 15 residues. V lost 0 bases to trimming and J lost 4 bases; unmatched junction nucleotides: 6. The CDR3 loop is CASSLATGTVYGYTF. In DNA form, the CDR3 reads TGTGCCAGCAGCTTGGCCACCGGGACAGTCTATGGCTACACCTTC.

V and J are TRBV9 and TRBJ1-2, with 8 positions matching TRBD1. The ends lost 4 bases at V and 4 bases at J; junction bases unmatched: 15. Germline V gene sequence: CDR1 SGDLS, CDR2 YYNGEE. The CDR3 covers 17 residues. The CDR3 loop is CASSPGSGQGRSYGYTF. In DNA form, the CDR3 reads TGTGCCAGCAGCCCCGGATCCGGACAGGGAAGGAGCTATGGCTACACCTTC.

A few counts support this clonotype. The V gene is TRBV7-9, the J gene TRBJ1-3; D remains ambiguous. The CDR3 has 14 amino acids. With 3 bases removed from V and 2 bases from J, the gap between germline ends came to 8 bases. Looked up from germline, CDR1 is SEHNR and CDR2 is FQNEAQ (reference sequence). The CDR3 region is CASSFTPAGNTIYF. In DNA form, the CDR3 reads TGTGCCAGCAGCTTCACACCAGCTGGAAACACCATATATTTT.

CDR3 sequence reads: CASSGWIESSPEAFF. CDR3 coding DNA: TGCGCCAGCAGCGGCTGGATCGAGAGTAGCCCCGAAGCTTTCTTT. The rearrangement joins TRBV5-1 to TRBJ1-1, with D uncertain. Trimming stripped 4 bases from V and 8 bases from J, with 21 bases between. CDR3 length: 15 residues. The germline V gene encodes CDR1 SGHRS and CDR2 YFSETQ.

The table lists this clonotype with a few counts. The chain's CDR3 is CASSVGSGSGGDGYTF. DNA for the CDR3: TGTGCCAGCAGCGTAGGTAGCGGCAGTGGAGGCGATGGCTACACCTTC. This sequence joins TRBV9 and TRBJ1-2, with unresolved D. The V gene's germline CDR1 is SGDLS and CDR2 YYNGEE. This CDR3 has 16 amino acids. Trimming took 0 bases from V and 6 from J, leaving 18 bases between them.

As regards this clonotype: This may be a read error: a much more frequent sequence differs by one nucleotide. V and J are TRBV7-8 and TRBJ2-3; TRBD1 aligns across 7 bases. Germline-derived CDR1 and CDR2 are SGHVS and FQNEAQ. The CDR3 covers 16 residues. Losses at the gene ends were 2 bases for V and 5 bases for J; bases not matched to a gene: 10. CDR3 loop: CASSLSIEGAEDTQYF. In nucleotides, the CDR3 is TGTGCCAGCAGCTTATCAATCGAGGGGGCGGAAGATACGCAGTATTTT. Combining the CDR3 with reference TRBV7-8 and TRBJ2-3 gives the whole variable domain GAGVSQSPRYKVAKRGQDVALRCDPISGHVSLFWYQQALGQGPEFLTYFQNEAQLDKSGLPSDRFFAERPEGSVSTLKIQRTQQEDSAVYLCASSLSIEGAEDTQYFGPGTRLTVL.

This clonotype was seen only a few times. The V gene is TRBV12-3 or TRBV12-4, the J gene TRBJ2-5; 10 positions agree with TRBD2. The CDR3 spans 15 residues. Losses at the gene ends were 4 bases for V and 2 bases for J; bases not matched to a gene: 4. The CDR3 nucleotides are TGTGCCAGCAGTTCCCCGGGACTAGCGCAAGAGACCCAGTACTTC. It is translated as CASSSPGLAQETQYF.